This T cell receptor (beta chain) emerged from a study of blood T cell repertoires in COVID-19. Across the study: Samples of COVID-19 (acute and convalescent) were obtained from the United States, Italy and Spain. T cells, B-cell-depleted T cells, or PBMCs supplied cDNA or gDNA.

The CDR3 has 12 residues. CDR1 is SGHAT and CDR2 is FQDESV in the germline V gene (reference sequence). Trimming stripped 4 bases from V and 3 bases from J, with 6 bases between. Per the original methods: Estimated nucleated cell counts came from reference gene primer amplification. The method was immunoSEQ multiplex PCR; TCRdb's version includes in-frame clones alone and lacks a portion of them. That table supplies the V and J calls and clone size; D and trimming were determined from the DNA. Of some 700,000 clones in the sample, approximately 90% were seen once. The TCR sequence derives from a young woman with acute or convalescent COVID-19. This chain connects TRBV11-1 to TRBJ1-2, with D hard to call. Sequenced sample: peripheral blood. The CDR3: CASSWQDYGYTF. CDR3 DNA: TGTGCCAGCAGCTGGCAGGACTATGGCTACACCTTC.